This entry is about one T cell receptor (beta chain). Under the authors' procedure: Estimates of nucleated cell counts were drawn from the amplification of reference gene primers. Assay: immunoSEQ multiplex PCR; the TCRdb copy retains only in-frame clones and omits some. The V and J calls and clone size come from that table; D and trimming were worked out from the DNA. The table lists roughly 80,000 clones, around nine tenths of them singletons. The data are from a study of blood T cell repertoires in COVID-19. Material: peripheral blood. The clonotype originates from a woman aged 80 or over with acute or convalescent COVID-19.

For the CDR3, the DNA is TGTGCCAGCAGTGGTATACAGGGGAAAGAGACCCAGTACTTC. Translating gives CASSGIQGKETQYF. The gene calls are TRBV28 and TRBJ2-5; 7 bases map to TRBD1. This CDR3 contains 14 residues. Germline-derived CDR1 and CDR2 are MDHEN and SYDVKM. V dropped 5 bases and J dropped 3; count of bases not matched to a gene: 6. Using reference TRBV28 and TRBJ2-5 for the parts outside the CDR3, the full variable domain is DVKVTQSSRYLVKRTGEKVFLECVQDMDHENMFWYRQDPGLGLRLIYFSYDVKMKEKGDIPEGYSVSREKKERFSLILESASTNQTSMYLCASSGIQGKETQYFGPGTRLLVL.